This TCR beta chain stems from a study of T cells after yellow fever vaccination. General study points: The CD4 compartment and the CD8 compartment contained a small share of clonotypes in common. Peaking faster, on day 5 versus 15, the secondary response was nonetheless weaker. Highly abundant clonotypes carried over from the bulk population could end up in FACS-sorted repertoires as contaminants.

In germline, CDR1 is SGHTA, CDR2 FQGNSA. There are 15 residues in the CDR3. V was pared by 5 bases and J by 8 bases, with 19 bases between. To note about this clonotype: Its antigen is currently unknown.

A universal primer site and UMIs were added as TCR cDNA was made by 5'RACE template switching. A single record per CDR3 protein comes from TCRdb applying MiXCR to the 5' RACE reads. The sample gives around 550,000 distinct CDR3 sequences, less than 20% of which show up once; roughly 13% is in the top ten. The V and J genes are TRBV7-2 and TRBJ2-1; D is perhaps TRBD1 (6 bases). The clonotype comes from a man aged 30 to 45 who received the YFV17D yellow fever vaccine. The source material was PBMCs, sampled 15 days after the yellow fever booster vaccination. This CDR3 reads CASSRQGTIGDEQFF. CDR3 nucleotides: TGTGCCAGCAGCCGACAAGGGACAATCGGCGATGAGCAGTTCTTC.